This T cell receptor (beta chain) was sequenced for a study of T cell responses to AZD1222 COVID-19 vaccine listed by TCRdb under 2021. For the study in its entirety: AZD1222 recipients whose second dose came at about 4 weeks and those whose second dose came at about 12 weeks were combined into one group, since spike-specific TCR depth and breadth did not differ between the two schedules. Trial participants were enrolled by age into 18-55, 56-69 and 70-plus year subgroups, with approximately 150, 28 and 58 TCR-sequenced participants respectively. TCR sequencing covered about 230 trial participants: nearly 210 given two doses of AZD1222 and about 26 given two doses of MenACWY control vaccine.

Overall study results and their limits: The vaccine-associated CD4 TCRs covered the entire spike protein, and the dominant responses fell in regions 160-218 and 743-854. Because no samples from the day 14 peak response were available, repertoires could be characterized only after the peak T cell response. Conclusions about previously exposed vaccinees are limited because only six or seven AZD1222 recipients were SARS-CoV-2 seropositive at baseline. After two AZD1222 doses, both the breadth and the depth of spike-specific TCRs were significantly higher than at day 0 and than in MenACWY recipients. The 56-69-year group was small, and its depth increase did not reach significance, likely because of low power. Nearly half of unique spike-specific TCRs reportedly recognized epitopes outside regions mutated in the B.1.351 and B.1.1.7 variants. Participants were mostly white British, with more females than males. The authors suggested clonal diversity may have been underestimated.

According to the study, the label for this sample's time point signals: baseline before first vaccination. Samples from vaccinated people were obtained from the UK trials COV001 and COV002, which included a single-blind randomized controlled phase 2/3 trial of AZD1222 (ChAdOx1 nCoV-19) in healthy adults. For TCRbeta chain sequencing, PBMC samples from trial participants were taken at day 0 and at day 28 after the second dose. As to this clone: The specificity of this receptor is unknown. No per-base quality is available; no much larger clone lies one base away.

The CDR3 regions of human TCRbeta chains were subjected to immunosequencing. In the source study's methods: TCRs in the repertoires were matched against a reference library of SARS-CoV-2-specific TCRs that had been generated with the MIRA antigen-specificity platform. Breadth was defined as the fraction of unique TCRs that were SARS-CoV-2-associated. Depth was defined as the fraction of total T cells that were SARS-CoV-2-associated. Each spike-specific TCR was assigned to its reactive spike region and to a CD4 or CD8 class using the MIRA data. Log10-transformed breadth and depth values were compared by one-way ANOVA with Sidak's multiple comparisons tests. The immuneACCESS repertoire file appears here via TCRdb, limited to in-frame rearrangements. These files lack a portion of the clones; in checked studies, under half of the deficit traces to unresolved V genes, and the cause of the others is not known. For V, J and clone size, that table is used; D and trimming come from the DNA. A total of fewer than 300,000 clones appear in this sample, 80% to 95% of them only once. The ten largest clones add up to about 0.5% of the sample.

CDR1 and CDR2 (SGHNT, YYREEE) derive from the germline V gene (reference sequence). The CDR3 runs 14 amino acids, cysteine and phenylalanine included. The DNA shown is the 42-base CDR3, in frame from base 1. Trimmed from V: 1 base; trimmed from J: 6 bases; junction bases lacking a gene match: 6. The material was peripheral blood, obtained on day 0 of AZD1222 vaccination. This chain joins TRBV5-4 to TRBJ1-2, with 7 central nucleotides matching TRBD1. This clonotype was sampled from an adult in good health. The nucleotide sequence reads TGTGCCAGCAGCTTGCGGCAGGGGGGGGATGGCTACACCTTC. The encoded protein is CASSLRQGGDGYTF.